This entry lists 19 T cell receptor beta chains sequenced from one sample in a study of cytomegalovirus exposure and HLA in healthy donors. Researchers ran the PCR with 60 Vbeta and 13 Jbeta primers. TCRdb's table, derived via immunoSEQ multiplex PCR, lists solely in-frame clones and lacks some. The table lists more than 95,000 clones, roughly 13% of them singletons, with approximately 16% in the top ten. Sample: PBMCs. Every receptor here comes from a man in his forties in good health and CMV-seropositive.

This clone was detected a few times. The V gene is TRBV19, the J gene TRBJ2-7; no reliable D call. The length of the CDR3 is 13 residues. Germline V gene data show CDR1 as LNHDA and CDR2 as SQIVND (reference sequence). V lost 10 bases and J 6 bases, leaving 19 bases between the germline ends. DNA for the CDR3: TGTGCCACTAGAAACGTCCTAGGCGGCGAGCAGTACTTC. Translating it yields CATRNVLGGEQYF.

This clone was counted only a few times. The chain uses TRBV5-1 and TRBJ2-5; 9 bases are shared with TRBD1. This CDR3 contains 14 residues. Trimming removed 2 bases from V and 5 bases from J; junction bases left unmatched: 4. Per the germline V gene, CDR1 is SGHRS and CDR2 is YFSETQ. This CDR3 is CASSFGTGRETQYF. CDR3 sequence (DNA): TGCGCCAGCAGCTTCGGGACAGGGCGCGAGACCCAGTACTTC.

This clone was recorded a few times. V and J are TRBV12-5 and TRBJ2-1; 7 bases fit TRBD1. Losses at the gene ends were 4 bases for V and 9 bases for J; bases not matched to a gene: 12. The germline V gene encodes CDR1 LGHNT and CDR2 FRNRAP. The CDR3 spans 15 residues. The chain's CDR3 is CASGSPQGMGPEQFF. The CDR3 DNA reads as TGTGCTAGTGGTTCCCCACAGGGGATGGGTCCTGAGCAGTTCTTC. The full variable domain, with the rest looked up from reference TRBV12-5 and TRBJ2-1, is DARVTQTPRHKVTEMGQEVTMRCQPILGHNTVFWYRQTMMQGLELLAYFRNRAPLDDSGMPKDRFSAEMPDATLATLKIQPSEPRDSAVYFCASGSPQGMGPEQFFGPGTRLTVL.

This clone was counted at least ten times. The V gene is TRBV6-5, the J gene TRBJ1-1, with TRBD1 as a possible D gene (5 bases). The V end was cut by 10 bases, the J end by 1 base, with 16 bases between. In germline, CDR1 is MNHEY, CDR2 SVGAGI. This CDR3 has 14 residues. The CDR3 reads CATFKRQRNTEAFF. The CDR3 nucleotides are TGTGCCACCTTTAAGAGACAGAGGAACACTGAAGCTTTCTTT.

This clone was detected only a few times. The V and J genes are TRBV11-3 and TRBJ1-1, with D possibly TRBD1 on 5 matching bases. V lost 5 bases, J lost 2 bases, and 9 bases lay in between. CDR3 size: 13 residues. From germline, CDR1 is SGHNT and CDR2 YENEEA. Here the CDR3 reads CASSLGHNTEAFF. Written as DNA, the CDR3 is TGTGCCAGCAGCCTGGGGCATAACACTGAAGCTTTCTTT.

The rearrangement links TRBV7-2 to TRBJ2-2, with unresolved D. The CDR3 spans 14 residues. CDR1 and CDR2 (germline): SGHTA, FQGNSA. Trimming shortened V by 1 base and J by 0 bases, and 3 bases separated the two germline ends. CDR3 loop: CASSLVANTGELFF. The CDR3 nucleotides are TGTGCCAGCAGCTTAGTAGCGAACACCGGGGAGCTGTTTTTT.

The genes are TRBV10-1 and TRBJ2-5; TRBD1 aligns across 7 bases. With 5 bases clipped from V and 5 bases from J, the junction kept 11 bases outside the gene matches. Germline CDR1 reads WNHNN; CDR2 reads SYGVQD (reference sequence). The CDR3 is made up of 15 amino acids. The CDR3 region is CASSQRQGFYETQYF. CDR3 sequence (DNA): TGCGCCAGCAGTCAACGACAGGGATTTTACGAGACCCAGTACTTC.

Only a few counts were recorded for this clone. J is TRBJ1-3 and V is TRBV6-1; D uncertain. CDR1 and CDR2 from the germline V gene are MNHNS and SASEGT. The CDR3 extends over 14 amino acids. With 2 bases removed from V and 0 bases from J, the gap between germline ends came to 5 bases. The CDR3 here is CASSEQASGNTIYF. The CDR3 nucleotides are TGTGCCAGCAGTGAACAGGCCTCTGGAAACACCATATATTTT.

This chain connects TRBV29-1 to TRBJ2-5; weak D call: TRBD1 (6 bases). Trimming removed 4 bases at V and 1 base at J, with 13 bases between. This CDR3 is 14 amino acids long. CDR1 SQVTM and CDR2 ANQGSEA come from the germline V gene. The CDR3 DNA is TGCAGCGTTGGTGCAGGGGCCTTCCAAGAGACCCAGTACTTC. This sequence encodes CSVGAGAFQETQYF.

The CDR3 is CASSPGTGGTNTEAFF. The CDR3, as DNA: TGCGCCAGCAGCCCAGGGACAGGGGGCACGAACACTGAAGCTTTCTTT. The chain joins TRBV4-1 to TRBJ1-1, with TRBD1 identical over 12 bases. In germline, CDR1 is MGHRA, CDR2 YSYEKL. With V trimmed by 4 bases and J by 1 base, 4 bases remained unmatched. CDR3 length equals 16 residues.

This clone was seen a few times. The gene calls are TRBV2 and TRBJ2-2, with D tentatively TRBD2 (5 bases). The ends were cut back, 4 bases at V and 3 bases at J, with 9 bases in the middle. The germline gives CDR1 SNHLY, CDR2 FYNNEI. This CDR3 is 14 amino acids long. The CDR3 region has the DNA TGTGCCAGCAGTGTGCTAGCAGACACCGGGGAGCTGTTTTTT. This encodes CASSVLADTGELFF.

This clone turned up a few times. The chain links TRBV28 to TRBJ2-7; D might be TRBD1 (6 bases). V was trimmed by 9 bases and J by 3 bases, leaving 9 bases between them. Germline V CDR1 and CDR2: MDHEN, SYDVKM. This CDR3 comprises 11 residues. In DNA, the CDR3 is TGTGCCAGTCGGACAGACTACGAGCAGTACTTC. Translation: CASRTDYEQYF.

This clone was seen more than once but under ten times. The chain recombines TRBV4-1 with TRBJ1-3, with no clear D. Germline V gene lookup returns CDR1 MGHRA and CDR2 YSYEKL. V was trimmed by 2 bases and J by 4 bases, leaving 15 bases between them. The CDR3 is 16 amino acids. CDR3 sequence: CASSQTRLVAGNTIYF. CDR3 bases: TGCGCCAGCAGCCAAACCCGCCTAGTTGCCGGAAACACCATATATTTT.

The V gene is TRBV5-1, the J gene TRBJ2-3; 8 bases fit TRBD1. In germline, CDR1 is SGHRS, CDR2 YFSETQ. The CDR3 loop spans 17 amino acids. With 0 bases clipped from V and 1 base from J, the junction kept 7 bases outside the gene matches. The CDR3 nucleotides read TGCGCCAGCAGCTTGGAAGGCAGGGGGCATGGCACAGATACGCAGTATTTT. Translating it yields CASSLEGRGHGTDTQYF.

The CDR3, as DNA: TGTGCCAGCAGCCCAGGGGGCTCTGGAAACACCATATATTTT. The encoded protein is CASSPGGSGNTIYF. The rearrangement links TRBV28 to TRBJ1-3, with TRBD1 matching 7 bases. Trimming took 6 bases from V and 0 from J; bases not matched to a gene: 2. This CDR3 has 14 amino acids. Germline V CDR1 and CDR2: MDHEN, SYDVKM.

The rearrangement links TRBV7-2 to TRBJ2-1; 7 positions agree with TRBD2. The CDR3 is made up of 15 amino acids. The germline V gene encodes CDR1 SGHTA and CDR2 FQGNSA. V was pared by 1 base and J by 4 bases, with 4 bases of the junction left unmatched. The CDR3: CASSLGLAEYNEQFF. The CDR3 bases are TGTGCCAGCAGCTTAGGGCTAGCGGAATACAATGAGCAGTTCTTC. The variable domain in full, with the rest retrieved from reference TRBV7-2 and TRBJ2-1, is GAGVSQSPSNKVTEKGKDVELRCDPISGHTALYWYRQSLGQGLEFLIYFQGNSAPDKSGLPSDRFSAERTGGSVSTLTIQRTQQEDSAVYLCASSLGLAEYNEQFFGPGTRLTVL.

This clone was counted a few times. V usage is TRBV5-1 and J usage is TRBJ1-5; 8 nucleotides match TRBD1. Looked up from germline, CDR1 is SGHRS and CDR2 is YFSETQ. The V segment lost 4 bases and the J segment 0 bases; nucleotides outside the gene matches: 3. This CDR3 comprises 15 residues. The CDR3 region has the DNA TGCGCCAGCAGCGCTCAGGGGGCTAGCAATCAGCCCCAGCATTTT. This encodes CASSAQGASNQPQHF.

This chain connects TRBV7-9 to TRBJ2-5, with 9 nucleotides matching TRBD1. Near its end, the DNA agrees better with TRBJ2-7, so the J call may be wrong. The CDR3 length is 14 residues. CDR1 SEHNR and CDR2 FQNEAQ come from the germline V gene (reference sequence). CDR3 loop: CASSLVGTGYEQYF. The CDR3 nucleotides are TGTGCCAGCAGCTTAGTGGGGACAGGGTACGAGCAGTACTTC.

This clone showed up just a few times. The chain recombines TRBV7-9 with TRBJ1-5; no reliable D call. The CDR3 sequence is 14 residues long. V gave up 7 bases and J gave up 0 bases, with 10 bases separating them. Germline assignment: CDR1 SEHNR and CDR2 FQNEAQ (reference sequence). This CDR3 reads CASTTGISNQPQHF. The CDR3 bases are TGTGCCAGCACCACGGGTATTAGCAATCAGCCCCAGCATTTT.